These 13 T cell receptor beta chains share one sample of origin, sequenced in a study of early T cells in non-severe SARS-CoV-2 infection. TCRdb passed the 5' RACE reads through MiXCR, listing each CDR3 protein once. The data contain 85,000 to 90,000 distinct CDR3 sequences, about 15% of them singletons. Material for sequencing was whole blood. All receptors come from an adult who was a healthcare worker with PCR-confirmed SARS-CoV-2 infection or an uninfected control (not recorded which).

This clonotype was recorded a few times. This rearrangement joins TRBV18 to TRBJ2-7; TRBD1 agrees at 8 bases. The CDR3 spans 15 residues. Germline-derived CDR1 and CDR2 are KGHSH and LQKENI. The V segment lost 3 bases and the J segment 5 bases; nucleotides outside the gene matches: 9. The CDR3 spells CASSPTGQGDNEQYF. The CDR3 nucleotides are TGTGCCAGCTCACCCACCGGACAGGGAGACAACGAGCAGTACTTC.

This clonotype was counted a single time. The chain recombines TRBV28 with TRBJ2-7, with 8 bases fitting TRBD1. The CDR3 has 14 residues. The germline CDR1 and CDR2 sequences are MDHEN and SYDVKM. J gave up 4 bases and V 5 bases, and 7 bases lay outside the gene matches. CDR3 sequence reads: CASSRGQAVYEQYF. The CDR3 nucleotides are TGTGCCAGCAGTAGGGGACAGGCTGTTTACGAGCAGTACTTC.

In this sample, this clonotype turned up many times. The rearrangement uses TRBV19 and TRBJ1-2, with D unclear. V gave up 10 bases and J gave up 8 bases, with 17 bases separating them. Germline V lookup: CDR1 LNHDA, CDR2 SQIVND (reference sequence). The CDR3 totals 12 residues. The CDR3 region has the DNA TGTGCCACCCTATCAAATGTTGTGGGCTACACCTTC. Protein sequence: CATLSNVVGYTF. The variable domain in full, with the rest retrieved from reference TRBV19 and TRBJ1-2, is DGGITQSPKYLFRKEGQNVTLSCEQNLNHDAMYWYRQDPGQGLRLIYYSQIVNDFQKGDIAEGYSVSREKKESFPLTVTSAQKNPTAFYLCATLSNVVGYTFGSGTRLTVV.

Only a few counts were recorded for this clonotype. The chain has TRBV3-1 and TRBJ2-5, with 12 bases identical to TRBD2. This CDR3 has 17 amino acids. With 3 bases clipped from V and 0 bases from J, the junction kept 5 bases outside the gene matches. Per germline, CDR1 LGHDT and CDR2 YNNKEL (reference sequence). Here the CDR3 DNA reads TGTGCCAGCAGCCACCCACTAGCGGGAGGACACCAAGAGACCCAGTACTTC. The encoded protein is CASSHPLAGGHQETQYF.

The rearrangement links TRBV7-6 to TRBJ2-7; 8 bases match TRBD2. This CDR3 has 14 residues. The trim removed 1 base at V and 6 bases at J, leaving 5 bases unmatched. CDR1 SGHVS and CDR2 FNYEAQ come from the germline V gene. The CDR3 sequence is CASSLETSGGEQYF. Here the CDR3 DNA reads TGTGCCAGCAGCTTAGAAACTAGCGGAGGCGAGCAGTACTTC.

This clonotype was seen repeatedly, ten times or more. This rearrangement joins TRBV6-5 to TRBJ1-2, with D possibly matching TRBD1 (5 bases). Deletions cut 2 bases from V and 8 bases from J, with 15 bases between. The CDR3 spans 14 residues. Per germline, CDR1 MNHEY and CDR2 SVGAGI. The CDR3 DNA reads as TGTGCCAGCAGTTACGGGGGAGGGAATGAAGGCTACACCTTC. Translation: CASSYGGGNEGYTF.

Ten or more counts support this clonotype. The CDR3 protein is CASSLAGLYNEQFF. The CDR3 nucleotides are TGTGCCAGCAGCTTAGCAGGGCTTTACAATGAGCAGTTCTTC. This chain uses TRBV11-2 with TRBJ2-1, with D maybe TRBD1 (5 bases). CDR3 length: 14 residues. With 1 base removed from V and 4 bases from J, the gap between germline ends came to 8 bases. Germline-derived CDR1 and CDR2 are SGHAT and FQNNGV.

The rearrangement uses TRBV5-6 and TRBJ2-5; no clear D. CDR1 and CDR2 (germline): SGHDT, YYEEEE. Trimming pared 2 bases from V and 4 bases from J, leaving 9 bases between. The CDR3 contains 13 residues. DNA of the CDR3: TGTGCCAGCAGCTTTTTCCTTTCAGAGACCCAGTACTTC. It codes for CASSFFLSETQYF.

This clonotype was counted a few times. This sequence joins TRBV9 and TRBJ1-3; TRBD1 might be the D (5 bases). The V gene's germline CDR1 is SGDLS and CDR2 YYNGEE. Trimming left V 4 bases short and J 3 bases short, with 17 bases between. The CDR3 has 16 residues. The CDR3 coding sequence is TGTGCCAGCAGCCCCCCCGGCCGGGGCCTTGGAAACACCATATATTTT. This gives the protein CASSPPGRGLGNTIYF.

This clonotype came up many times. V gene TRBV9 combines with J gene TRBJ2-4, with 7 bases identical to TRBD2. Germline-derived CDR1 and CDR2 are SGDLS and YYNGEE. The CDR3 is 15 amino acids. V trimming: 0 bases; J trimming: 7 bases; junction bases outside the gene matches: 7. The CDR3 nucleotides read TGTGCCAGCAGCGTAGGTCGGGGGACTACGAACATTCAGTACTTC. Amino acid sequence: CASSVGRGTTNIQYF.

This chain connects TRBV29-1 to TRBJ2-1; D gene uncertain. Germline values: CDR1 SQVTM, CDR2 ANQGSEA. The CDR3 loop spans 14 amino acids. The V end was cut by 3 bases, the J end by 0 bases, with 9 bases between. In DNA form, the CDR3 reads TGCAGCGTTGAGGAGACCCGCTCCTACAATGAGCAGTTCTTC. As protein: CSVEETRSYNEQFF.

The genes are TRBV27 and TRBJ1-1; D is unresolved. This CDR3 contains 14 residues. Germline loops: CDR1 MNHEY, CDR2 SMNVEV (reference sequence). The ends were cut back, 2 bases at V and 6 bases at J, with 13 bases in the middle. This CDR3 reads CASSLRQANAEAFF. The CDR3 DNA sequence: TGTGCCAGCAGTTTACGGCAGGCGAATGCTGAAGCTTTCTTT.

This clonotype has ten or more counts. This chain links TRBV5-1 with TRBJ2-3, with TRBD2 matching over 11 bases. This CDR3 is 15 amino acids long. CDR1 and CDR2 (germline): SGHRS, YFSETQ. The V gene end was trimmed by 4 bases and the J gene end by 3 bases; junction bases not matched to a gene: 4. CDR3 coding DNA: TGCGCCAGCAGCCTTAGCGGGAGGGGTACAGATACGCAGTATTTT. This encodes CASSLSGRGTDTQYF.